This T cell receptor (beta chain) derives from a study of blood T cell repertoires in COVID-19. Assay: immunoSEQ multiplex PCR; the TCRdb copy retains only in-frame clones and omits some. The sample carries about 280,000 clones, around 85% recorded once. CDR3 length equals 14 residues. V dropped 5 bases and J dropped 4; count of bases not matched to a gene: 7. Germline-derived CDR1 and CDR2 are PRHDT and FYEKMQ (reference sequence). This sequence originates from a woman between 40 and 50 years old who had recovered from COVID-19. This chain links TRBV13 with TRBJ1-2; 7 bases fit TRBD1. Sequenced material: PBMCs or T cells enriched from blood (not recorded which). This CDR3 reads CASSQQQGVYGYTF. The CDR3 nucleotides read TGTGCCAGCAGCCAACAGCAGGGGGTCTATGGCTACACCTTC. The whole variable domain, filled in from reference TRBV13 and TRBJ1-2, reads AAGVIQSPRHLIKEKRETATLKCYPIPRHDTVYWYQQGPGQDPQFLISFYEKMQSDKGSIPDRFSAQQFSDYHSELNMSSLELGDSALYFCASSQQQGVYGYTFGSGTRLTVV.